The clone carrying this T cell receptor beta chain was seen only a few times. Sequencing was performed with immunoSEQ multiplex PCR; in TCRdb, only in-frame clones are kept and a portion is missing. The table has tens of thousands of clones, 65% to 80% seen once. The CDR3 is 15 amino acids. With V trimmed by 5 bases and J by 5 bases, 10 bases remained unmatched. Germline loops: CDR1 SGHTA, CDR2 FQGNSA. This entry belongs to a study of radiotherapy plus CTLA-4 blockade in lung cancer. This clonotype was obtained from a human donor with non-small cell lung cancer who had a complete response to radiotherapy plus ipilimumab. Sample: peripheral blood, taken from a patient treated with radiotherapy plus ipilimumab. The chain combines TRBV7-2 with TRBJ2-7; 9 bases fit TRBD1. Here the CDR3 reads CASSDRDRVFHEQYF. The DNA for the CDR3 is TGTGCCAGCAGCGACCGGGACAGGGTCTTTCACGAGCAGTACTTC.